This T cell receptor beta chain was captured in a study of blood T cell repertoires in COVID-19. Study details: The origin of the acute and convalescent COVID-19 samples was the United States, Italy and Spain. In each case, the material was cDNA or gDNA derived from T cells, B-cell-depleted T cells, or PBMCs.

Per the authors' pipeline: Amplifying reference gene primers gave estimates of nucleated cell counts. Sequencing used immunoSEQ multiplex PCR; TCRdb keeps in-frame clones, though not all of them. The D gene and trimming were derived from the DNA, and the V and J assignments and clone size from that table. The sample carries about 99,000 clones, about nine tenths recorded once. This clone turned up a few times. The germline CDR1 and CDR2 sequences are SGHRS and YFSETQ. J gave up 8 bases and V 0 bases, and 2 bases lay outside the gene matches. The CDR3 length is 13 residues. Input material: peripheral blood. The TCR sequence derives from a man aged 45-65 years with acute or convalescent COVID-19. This chain connects TRBV5-1 to TRBJ2-3; 8 bases line up with TRBD2. CDR3 DNA sequence: TGCGCCAGCAGCTTGGTAGCGGGAAGTACGCAGTATTTT. It encodes CASSLVAGSTQYF. The variable domain in full, with the rest retrieved from reference TRBV5-1 and TRBJ2-3, is KAGVTQTPRYLIKTRGQQVTLSCSPISGHRSVSWYQQTPGQGLQFLFEYFSETQRNKGNFPGRFSGRQFSNSRSEMNVSTLELGDSALYLCASSLVAGSTQYFGPGTRLTVL.